Detailed here is one TCR beta chain. Antigen specificity is unknown. This CDR3 region has 15 residues. The germline CDR1 and CDR2 sequences are SGHDT and YYEEEE. Trimming removed 4 bases at V and 2 bases at J, with 15 bases between. The entry originates in a study of post-analysis software for immune sequencing data. Study-wide results and limits: About five TRBV segments occurring more often in patients than controls included TRBV5-6, TRBV5-1 and TRBV20-1. Normalized Chao1 diversity was significantly lower in multiple sclerosis patients than in controls.

Unique molecular identifiers were carried by the TCR beta cDNA libraries. TCRdb re-called the PCR reads through MiXCR, storing one row per CDR3 protein. This sample has 800,000 to 950,000 distinct CDR3 sequences; around 50% occur once, and the top ten carry 4.6%. The receptor was derived from a girl aged 5 to 17 with multiple sclerosis. V usage is TRBV5-6 and J usage is TRBJ1-2; the D gene is possibly TRBD1 (5 bases). Material: blood. In nucleotides, the CDR3 is TGTGCCAGCAGCCTAGACAGAAATAGGAACTATGGCTACACCTTC. This encodes CASSLDRNRNYGYTF.